These 3 T cell receptor beta chains share one sample of origin, sequenced in a study of shared clonotypes between healthy human individuals. Profiling relied on immunoSEQ multiplex PCR, and the TCRdb table lists in-frame clones only, not all of them. The data contain a few million clones, 85% to 95% of them seen just once; the ten biggest clones take up 0.39%. The sample was naive CD4+ T cells from PBMCs. Specified subset: CD45RA+ positively selected. The receptors were gathered from a young man in good health. Some clones in this sample may be carry-over from other donors' samples.

J is TRBJ2-7 and V is TRBV6-6, with TRBD1 as a possible D gene (5 bases). Trimming took 6 bases from V and 3 from J, leaving 12 bases between them. The CDR3 loop spans 13 amino acids. Per the germline V gene, CDR1 is MNHNY and CDR2 is SVGAGI (reference sequence). The CDR3 DNA sequence: TGTGCCAGCAGGTCAGGGTTACTCTACGAGCAGTACTTC. Amino acids: CASRSGLLYEQYF.

The J gene is TRBJ2-1, the V gene TRBV4-1; TRBD1 matches at 9 bases. Germline CDR1 reads MGHRA; CDR2 reads YSYEKL. This CDR3 is built from 15 residues. The trim removed 5 bases at V and 4 bases at J, leaving 6 bases unmatched. The CDR3 reads CASSSGTGLYNEQFF. CDR3 DNA sequence: TGCGCCAGCAGCTCCGGGACAGGGTTATACAATGAGCAGTTCTTC.

The CDR3 sequence: CASSPPRISYEQYF. The DNA for the CDR3 is TGTGCCAGCAGCCCCCCAAGGATCTCCTACGAGCAGTACTTC. This chain connects TRBV6-6 to TRBJ2-7; D is ambiguous. The V end was cut by 6 bases, the J end by 0 bases, with 12 bases between. Germline-derived CDR1 and CDR2 are MNHNY and SVGAGI (reference sequence). The length of the CDR3 is 14 residues.